This T cell receptor (beta chain) is from a study of technical replicates of blood from a handful of donors. Assay used: immunoSEQ multiplex PCR; TCRdb lists only in-frame clones, some missing. Of approximately 41,000 clones listed, around 96% are singletons. Losses at the gene ends were 5 bases for V and 2 bases for J; bases not matched to a gene: 16. In germline, CDR1 is SGHAT, CDR2 FQNNGV. This CDR3 is 19 amino acids long. The chain recombines TRBV11-2 with TRBJ2-7, with TRBD2 matching over 12 bases. The sequencing sample was made of T cells isolated from PBMCs. This receptor was taken from a human donor in good health. The CDR3 region is CASSIIRLAGVGNPYEQYF. In nucleotides, the CDR3 is TGTGCCAGCAGCATTATCAGACTAGCGGGAGTAGGCAACCCCTACGAGCAGTACTTC.